The rows below give T cell receptor beta chains drawn from one sample of a study of T cells in Graves' hyperthyroidism and ophthalmopathy. One entry per CDR3 protein, called by TCRdb with MiXCR from the multiplex PCR reads. The sample records approximately 400,000 distinct CDR3 sequences, roughly 20% being singletons. Material for sequencing was blood. The receptors originated from a young man with Graves' ophthalmopathy. Both conserved end residues are part of each CDR3. D genes are given only for firm matches. Size values are once, few and many counts, or a class for expanded clones, and some rows have none.

j_gene,abundance,d_gene,v_gene,CDR3nt,CDR3aa
TRBJ2-7,NA,NA,TRBV29-1,TGCAGCGTCGTGGACCTCTTGGGTAGCTCCTACGAGCAGTACTTC,CSVVDLLGSSYEQYF
TRBJ2-1,NA,TRBD2,TRBV7-2,TGTGCCAGCAGCTTAGAAGCGGGGGGGCAGTTCTTC,CASSLEAGGQFF
TRBJ1-4,many,TRBD1,TRBV7-8,TGTGCCAGCAGCTCACTTCAGGGGGAGAGTGAAAAACTGTTTTTT,CASSSLQGESEKLFF
TRBJ2-2,NA,TRBD1,TRBV27,TGTGCCAGCACCTTTTCGGGGGCTCAGGGGGCCGGGCTGTTTTTT,CASTFSGAQGAGLFF
TRBJ1-4,many,NA,TRBV7-9,TGTGCCAGCAGCAAGGGGTCTAATGAAAAACTGTTTTTT,CASSKGSNEKLFF
TRBJ2-1,few,NA,TRBV7-7,TGTGCCAGCAGTCCTGAGCAGTTCTTC,CASSPEQFF
TRBJ2-5,many,TRBD1,TRBV18,TGTGCCAGCTCACCACCGGGACAGGGGGAGACCCAGTACTTC,CASSPPGQGETQYF
TRBJ2-5,NA,NA,TRBV18,TGTGCCAGCTCCTCCGGCCAGGGAGGTAGGGAGACCCAGTACTTC,CASSSGQGGRETQYF
TRBJ2-1,many,TRBD2,TRBV12-3/TRBV12-4,TGTGCCAGCAGTTCCGCTCGGGGGGGCTACAATGAGCAGTTCTTC,CASSSARGGYNEQFF
TRBJ2-7,many,NA,TRBV27,TGTGCCAGCAGTTTCTTTGGAGGATACGAGCAGTACTTC,CASSFFGGYEQYF
TRBJ1-2,NA,NA,TRBV6-1,TGTGCCAGCAGTGACAGAGCTTATGGCTACACCTTC,CASSDRAYGYTF
TRBJ2-7,many,NA,TRBV5-6,TGTGCCAGCAGCTGGGACCTTGTGCAGTACTTC,CASSWDLVQYF
TRBJ2-2,NA,TRBD1,TRBV12-5,TGTGCTAGTGGTTCGCTGGACAGGGGGCGTACCGGGGAGCTGTTTTTT,CASGSLDRGRTGELFF
TRBJ1-1,NA,NA,TRBV28,TGTGCCTCTTTACGGGACTCCCGAGGCACTGAAGCTTTCTTT,CASLRDSRGTEAFF
TRBJ1-5,NA,NA,TRBV2,TGTGCCAGCAAGTCTAGCAATCAGCCCCAGCATTTT,CASKSSNQPQHF
TRBJ2-5,few,TRBD2,TRBV19,TGTGTAGTGAAGCGGGGGGGCCGTTGCGGCCAAGAGACCCAGTACTTC,CVVKRGGRCGQETQYF
TRBJ1-5,many,NA,TRBV2,TGTGCCAGCAGTCCTCTGATGGGGGGGCGTCAGCCCCAGCATTTT,CASSPLMGGRQPQHF
TRBJ2-7,NA,NA,TRBV29-1,TGCAGCGTTGCCCTTCACAGAGCGTGGGACCTGAGCTCCTACGAGCAGTACTTC,CSVALHRAWDLSSYEQYF
TRBJ1-5,many,NA,TRBV10-3,TGTGCCATCAGTGAGTCGGGATGGGGGGACCAGCCCCAGCATTTT,CAISESGWGDQPQHF